This is a list of T cell receptor beta chains from one sample in a study of T cells in Graves' hyperthyroidism and ophthalmopathy. TCRdb recomputed calls from the multiplex PCR reads with MiXCR, one row per CDR3 protein. The sample lists about 500,000 distinct CDR3 sequences; around 14% were seen once. The sequenced sample was blood. These receptors were obtained from a woman aged 18-29 years with Graves' hyperthyroidism. The CDR3 runs from the conserved cysteine through the conserved F or W. D genes are given only for firm matches. A clone size is listed for some rows: how often the clone was seen (once, few, many), or a class if it is expanded.

NA	TRBV4-1	16	TRBJ2-1	few	TGCGCCAGCAGCCAAGCTGGGGACCCTTCCTACAATGAGCAGTTCTTC	CASSQAGDPSYNEQFF
NA	TRBV19	14	TRBJ2-1	NA	TGTGCCAGTGGCGGAGGGTACGATTACAATGAGCAGTTCTTC	CASGGGYDYNEQFF
NA	TRBV15	14	TRBJ1-5	many	TGTGCCACCGTCGGGGGAGGGAGCAATCAGCCCCAGCATTTT	CATVGGGSNQPQHF
TRBD2	TRBV10-3	14	TRBJ2-1	many	TGTGCCATCTTAGGCGGGAGGGATTACAATGAGCAGTTCTTC	CAILGGRDYNEQFF
NA	TRBV2	17	TRBJ2-2	many	TGTGCCAGCAGTTGGGACGCACGAAGACCGAACACCGGGGAGCTGTTTTTT	CASSWDARRPNTGELFF
TRBD2	TRBV7-9	16	TRBJ2-3	NA	TGTGCCAGCAGCTTTGGGACTAGCGGGAGTTTTGATACGCAGTATTTT	CASSFGTSGSFDTQYF
TRBD1	TRBV7-9	17	TRBJ1-4	many	TGTGCCAGCAGCTTAGCCTCCGGGACAGGGTTGAATGAAAAACTGTTTTTT	CASSLASGTGLNEKLFF
NA	TRBV19	17	TRBJ1-4	few	TGTGCCAGTAGTATAGAGGGGGGCAGAGTAACTAATGAAAAACTGTTTTTT	CASSIEGGRVTNEKLFF
NA	TRBV27	18	TRBJ1-4	many	TGTGCCAGCAGTTTATGGTCACGTTACAGGGTAGGGGCTGAAAAACTGTTTTTT	CASSLWSRYRVGAEKLFF
NA	TRBV9	18	TRBJ2-1	few	TGTGCCAGCAGCGCAGAAGGTGGAGTCGGAATAGGGTACGATGAGCAGTTCTTC	CASSAEGGVGIGYDEQFF
NA	TRBV7-2	16	TRBJ2-5	NA	TGTGCCAGCAGCTTAGCCCTGGGGACCGCCAGCGAGACCCAGTACTTC	CASSLALGTASETQYF
NA	TRBV9	14	TRBJ1-6	many	TGTGCCAGCAGCGCAGGGAGCTTTAATTCACCCCTCCACTTT	CASSAGSFNSPLHF
NA	TRBV4-1	15	TRBJ2-2	few	TGCGCCAGCAGCCTTCGGACAGAGAACACCGGGGAGCTGTTTTTT	CASSLRTENTGELFF
NA	TRBV6-1	14	TRBJ2-3	few	TGTGCCAGTAATTTGGCAGGGAGAACAGATACGCAGTATTTT	CASNLAGRTDTQYF
TRBD1	TRBV6-1	18	TRBJ1-2	NA	TGTGCCAGCAGTGAATTTGGGACAGGGGGCCCCCTCTCCTATGGCTACACCTTC	CASSEFGTGGPLSYGYTF
NA	TRBV3-1	12	TRBJ2-7	many	TGTGCCAGCAGCCATGAAAGCTACGAGCAGTACTTC	CASSHESYEQYF
NA	TRBV19	14	TRBJ2-5	many	TGTGCCAGTAGTATCGGACACGGGCCGGAGACCCAGTACTTC	CASSIGHGPETQYF
NA	TRBV5-6	16	TRBJ1-2	NA	TGTGCCAGCGGCTTGGACGGACCAGGCTATGGTGGCGGCTACACCTTC	CASGLDGPGYGGGYTF
NA	TRBV19	14	TRBJ1-5	NA	TGTGCCAGTAGTATTCTGGGTTGGGATCAGCCCCAGCATTTT	CASSILGWDQPQHF
TRBD1	TRBV4-2	15	TRBJ2-3	NA	TGTGCCGGCAGCCAGTCAGGGGGCGCATCAGATACGCAGTATTTT	CAGSQSGGASDTQYF
NA	TRBV2	18	TRBJ2-2	NA	TGTGCCAGCAGTGAAGCACACCAGAGGCCCGACGGGACCGGGGAGCTGTTTTTT	CASSEAHQRPDGTGELFF
TRBD2	TRBV14	15	TRBJ2-1	NA	TGTGCCAGCAGCCCTGCCGGGACTAGCGGGAGCTCGGGGTTCTTC	CASSPAGTSGSSGFF
NA	TRBV7-9	14	TRBJ2-7	many	TGTGCCAGCAGCTTAGACGGGGGAAACTACGAGCAGTACTTC	CASSLDGGNYEQYF
NA	TRBV20-1	14	TRBJ1-3	many	TGCAGTGCTGCTCAGGGGAGCTCTGGAAACACCATATATTTT	CSAAQGSSGNTIYF
NA	TRBV7-3	11	TRBJ2-1	many	TGTGCCAGCAGCATGGGCAATGAGCAGTTCTTC	CASSMGNEQFF
TRBD2	TRBV4-1	12	TRBJ2-3	NA	TGCGCCAGCCGGGAGGTGGGGGGTACGCAGTATTTT	CASREVGGTQYF
TRBD1	TRBV6-5	17	TRBJ1-4	many	TGTGCCAGCAGTTACTCGAGAGGACAGGGGGGGGATGAAAAACTGTTTTTT	CASSYSRGQGGDEKLFF
NA	TRBV7-3	14	TRBJ1-1	many	TGTGCCAGCAGCTTAGGCGGGATTAACACTGAAGCTTTCTTT	CASSLGGINTEAFF
NA	TRBV12-3/TRBV12-4	14	TRBJ2-7	many	TGTGCCAGCAGTTTCTCCGGAACCACCTACGAGCAGTACTTC	CASSFSGTTYEQYF
TRBD1	TRBV7-9	17	TRBJ1-1	NA	TGTGCCAGCAGCACGGGCCAGGGGGCCTTCTCCAACACTGAAGCTTTCTTT	CASSTGQGAFSNTEAFF
TRBD1	TRBV7-8	14	TRBJ1-4	many	TGTGCCAGCGCGGGACAGAGCCTTAATGAAAAACTGTTTTTT	CASAGQSLNEKLFF
TRBD1	TRBV20-1	13	TRBJ1-1	many	TGCAGTGCTAAGAACAGGGGGGACACTGAAGCTTTCTTT	CSAKNRGDTEAFF
NA	TRBV19	15	TRBJ2-1	NA	TGTGCCAGTAGTCCCGGACTAAGCTCCTACAATGAGCAGTTCTTC	CASSPGLSSYNEQFF
TRBD2	TRBV27	14	TRBJ2-5	NA	TGTGCCAGCACCCCCAGCGGGGGCCAAGAGACCCAGTACTTC	CASTPSGGQETQYF
NA	TRBV14	13	TRBJ2-5	many	TGTGCCAGCAGCCAAGATAGAAGGCAGACCCAGTACTTC	CASSQDRRQTQYF
NA	TRBV3-1	14	TRBJ2-3	NA	TGTGCCAGCAGCCTTAGGGGGAACACAGATACGCAGTATTTT	CASSLRGNTDTQYF
TRBD1	TRBV5-1	15	TRBJ1-5	NA	TGCGCCAGCAGCGTTTCGACAGGGGAGAATCAGCCCCAGCATTTT	CASSVSTGENQPQHF
NA	TRBV9	13	TRBJ1-4	many	TGTGCCAGCAGCGTAGTTCAGGGTGAAAAACTGTTTTTT	CASSVVQGEKLFF
NA	TRBV3-1	19	TRBJ2-2	few	TGTGCCAGCAGCCAAGATCTGGCGCACGGGTTTCAGAACACCGGGGAGCTGTTTTTT	CASSQDLAHGFQNTGELFF
NA	TRBV19	10	TRBJ1-1	NA	TGTGCCAGTTGGGAAGGGGAAGCTTTCTTT	CASWEGEAFF
NA	TRBV20-1	12	TRBJ1-6	few	TGCAGTGCTAGAGTTCCTAATTCACCCCTCCACTTT	CSARVPNSPLHF
NA	TRBV30	16	TRBJ2-2	NA	TGTGCCTGGAGGTGGGAATCGGACGTGAACACCGGGGAGCTGTTTTTT	CAWRWESDVNTGELFF
TRBD1	TRBV20-1	14	TRBJ1-1	many	TGCAGTGTTCCTAGGACAGGGACGAACACTGAAGCTTTCTTT	CSVPRTGTNTEAFF
NA	TRBV19	13	TRBJ1-5	many	TGTGCCAGTTTGGGGGGAAGCAATCAGCCCCAGCATTTT	CASLGGSNQPQHF
TRBD1	TRBV29-1	15	TRBJ1-2	many	TGCAGCGTTGGGGGTCCGACAGGGGGACGCTATGGCTACACCTTC	CSVGGPTGGRYGYTF
TRBD1	TRBV6-1	14	TRBJ2-7	many	TGTGCCAGCAGACTACAGGGGGCCCACTACGAGCAGTACTTC	CASRLQGAHYEQYF
TRBD2	TRBV20-1	19	TRBJ2-7	few	TGCAGTGCTAGAGATCGGTTTACTAGCGGGAGAGGGGGTTTTTACGAGCAGTACTTC	CSARDRFTSGRGGFYEQYF
NA	TRBV20-1	15	TRBJ1-2	many	TGCAGTGCACCCTTCGGGGAAGCGGTTGGCTATGGCTACACCTTC	CSAPFGEAVGYGYTF
NA	TRBV19	11	TRBJ1-1	many	TGTGCCAGCATTTGGGGGTCTGAAGCTTTCTTT	CASIWGSEAFF
TRBD2	TRBV25-1	13	TRBJ2-3	few	TGTGCCATCAGAGCGGGAGGCACAGATACGCAGTATTTT	CAIRAGGTDTQYF
NA	TRBV7-3	14	TRBJ1-2	NA	TGTGCCAGCAGGCCCGTGGGGGCAAACTATGGCTACACCTTC	CASRPVGANYGYTF
NA	TRBV2	15	TRBJ2-3	many	TGTGCCAGCAGTCCTTTGTTTGGAGGGTCAGATACGCAGTATTTT	CASSPLFGGSDTQYF
NA	TRBV12-3/TRBV12-4	13	TRBJ1-2	NA	TGTGCCAGCAGTTTCGGAGGGGCTCGGGGCTACACCTTC	CASSFGGARGYTF
TRBD2	TRBV5-1	19	TRBJ2-1	many	TGCGCCAGCAGCCCGCCCGGGGGGAGCGGGAGAAGCCAACCAAATGAGCAGTTCTTC	CASSPPGGSGRSQPNEQFF
TRBD1	TRBV30	17	TRBJ2-5	NA	TGTGCCTGGTCAACCCCCAGGGACAGGGAGTACCAAGAGACCCAGTACTTC	CAWSTPRDREYQETQYF